This T cell receptor (beta chain) came from a study of CD8+CD57+ T cells in acquired aplastic anemia listed by TCRdb under 2018. With respect to the entire study: On average, sorted CD4+ and CD8+ cells yielded around 3.4 ug of extracted DNA, with a range of 0.2 to 27.4 ug. CD8+CD57+ expansion was defined as frequency above the mean frequency observed in healthy subjects.

Genomic DNA was used as template for profiling of TCR beta VDJ combinations and CDR3 sequences. An Illumina HiSeq 2000 was the platform used for TCR repertoire sequencing. As for the original processing: TRBV/TRBJ rearrangement plots, CDR3 size and DJ length profiles, and Simpson's diversity index were used to assess repertoires. The immunodominant clone was defined as the most abundant DNA sequence in deep sequencing data. CDR3 amino acid sequences were checked for sharing between subjects and were compared against published repertoires and the VDJdb database. Using fastp at Q25 and MiXCR, TCRdb reprocessed the public reads and kept productive beta chains. A single entry per CDR3 protein holds the most common genes and DNA from its merged rows. TCRdb, not the authors, supplied the V and J calls. Here the sample has some 150,000 distinct CDR3 sequences; 52% occur a single time. Of the sample, approximately 12% is held by the ten largest clones.

The V end loses 6 bases and the J end loses 4 bases, and a stretch of 19 bases separates them. The germline V gene (reference sequence) sets CDR1 to DFQATT and CDR2 to SNEGSKA. Including cysteine and phenylalanine, the CDR3 has 14 amino acids. Only the CDR3 DNA is retained, 42 bases long and in frame from the first base. As concerns this clonotype: Its cognate antigen has yet to be identified. No qualities accompany the bases; no much larger clone lies one base away.

The research as a whole found: No significant difference in CD8+ Simpson's diversity was found between patients and healthy controls (P=0.060). Twenty-nine CD8+ CDR3 sequences were found to be shared between patients and controls, but these sequences appeared to be highly expressed in patients and within the immunodominant clones of the patients.

The patients picked for sequencing were ones in whom flow cytometry had shown an expansion of CD8+CD57+ cells. Severe acquired aplastic anemia was diagnosed in all patients according to International Study of Aplastic Anemia and Agranulocytosis and Camitta criteria. Patients had received no therapy at the time of blood sampling. In the study, sorted CD4+ and CD8+ blood T cells from patients with severe aplastic anemia and from healthy subjects underwent deep sequencing of TCR repertoires. In the USA, patient enrollment took place under clinicaltrials.gov protocols 00001620, 01623167, 00001397, 00071045, 00081523 and 00961064. Ficoll-Paque density gradient centrifugation was used to isolate peripheral blood mononuclear cells. Before DNA extraction, CD4+ and CD8+ T cells were sorted with FACS or magnetic beads.

The sequence was collected from a human donor with aplastic anemia. In this chain, TRBV20-1 is recombined with TRBJ2-7; 6 matching bases give a weak D call of TRBD2. Sequenced: sorted CD4+, CD8+, or CD8+CD57+ T cells (not recorded which) from PBMCs. The nucleotide sequence reads as follows: TGCAGTGCCGAAGGAGGGGCCTGGGGTTACGAGCAGTACTTC. Protein translation: CSAEGGAWGYEQYF.